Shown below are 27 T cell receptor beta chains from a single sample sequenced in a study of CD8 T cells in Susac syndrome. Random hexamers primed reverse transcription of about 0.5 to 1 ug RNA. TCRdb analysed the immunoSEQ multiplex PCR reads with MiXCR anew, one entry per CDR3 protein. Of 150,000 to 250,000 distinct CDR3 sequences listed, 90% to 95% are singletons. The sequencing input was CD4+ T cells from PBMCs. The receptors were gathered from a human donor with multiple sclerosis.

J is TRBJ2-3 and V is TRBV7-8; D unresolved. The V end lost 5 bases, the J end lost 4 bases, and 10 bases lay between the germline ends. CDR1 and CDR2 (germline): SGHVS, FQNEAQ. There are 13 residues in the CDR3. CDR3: CASSPQAPDTQYF. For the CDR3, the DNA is TGTGCCAGCAGCCCTCAGGCCCCAGATACGCAGTATTTT. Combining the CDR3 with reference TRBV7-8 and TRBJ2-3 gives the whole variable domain GAGVSQSPRYKVAKRGQDVALRCDPISGHVSLFWYQQALGQGPEFLTYFQNEAQLDKSGLPSDRFFAERPEGSVSTLKIQRTQQEDSAVYLCASSPQAPDTQYFGPGTRLTVL.

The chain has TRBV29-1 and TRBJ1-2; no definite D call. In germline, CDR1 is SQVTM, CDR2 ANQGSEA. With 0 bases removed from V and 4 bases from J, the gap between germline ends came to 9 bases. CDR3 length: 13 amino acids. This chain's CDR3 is CSVEDGAVYGYTF. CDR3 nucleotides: TGCAGCGTTGAAGATGGCGCAGTCTATGGCTACACCTTC.

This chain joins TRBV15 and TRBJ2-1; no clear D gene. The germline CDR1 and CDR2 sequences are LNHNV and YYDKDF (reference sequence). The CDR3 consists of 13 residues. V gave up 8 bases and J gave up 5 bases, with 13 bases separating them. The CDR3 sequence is CATLSPLDNEQFF. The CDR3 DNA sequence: TGTGCCACCCTAAGCCCCCTTGACAATGAGCAGTTCTTC.

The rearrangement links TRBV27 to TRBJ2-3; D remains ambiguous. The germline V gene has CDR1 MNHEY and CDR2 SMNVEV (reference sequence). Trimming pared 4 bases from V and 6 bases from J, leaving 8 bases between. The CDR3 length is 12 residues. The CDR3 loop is CASSSRMDTQYF. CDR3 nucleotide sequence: TGTGCCAGCAGTTCCCGGATGGATACGCAGTATTTT.

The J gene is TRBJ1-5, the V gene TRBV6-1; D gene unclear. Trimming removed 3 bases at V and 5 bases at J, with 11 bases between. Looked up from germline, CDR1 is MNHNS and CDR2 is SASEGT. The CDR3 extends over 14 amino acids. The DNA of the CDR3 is TGTGCCAGCAGTGATAAAGGCAGAGATCAGCCCCAGCATTTT. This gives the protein CASSDKGRDQPQHF.

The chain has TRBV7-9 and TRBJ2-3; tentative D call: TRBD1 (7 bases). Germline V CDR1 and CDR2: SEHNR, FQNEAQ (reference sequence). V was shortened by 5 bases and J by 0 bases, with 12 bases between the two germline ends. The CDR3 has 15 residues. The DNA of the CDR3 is TGTGCCAGCAGCCCCAGGGGGGCTAGCACAGATACGCAGTATTTT. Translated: CASSPRGASTDTQYF.

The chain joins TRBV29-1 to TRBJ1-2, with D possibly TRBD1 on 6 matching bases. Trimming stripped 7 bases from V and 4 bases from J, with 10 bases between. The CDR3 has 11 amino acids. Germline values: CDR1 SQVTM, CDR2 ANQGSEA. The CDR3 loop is CSADSIYGYTF. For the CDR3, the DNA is TGCAGCGCGGACAGCATCTATGGCTACACCTTC.

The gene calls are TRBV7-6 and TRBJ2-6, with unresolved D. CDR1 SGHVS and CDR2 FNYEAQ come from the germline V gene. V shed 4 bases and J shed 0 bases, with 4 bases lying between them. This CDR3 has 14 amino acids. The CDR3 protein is CASSSTSGANVLTF. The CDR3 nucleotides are TGTGCCAGCAGCTCGACCTCTGGGGCCAACGTCCTGACTTTC.

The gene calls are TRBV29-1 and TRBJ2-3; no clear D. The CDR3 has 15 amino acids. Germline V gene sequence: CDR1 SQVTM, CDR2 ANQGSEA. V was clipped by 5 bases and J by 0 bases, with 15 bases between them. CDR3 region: CSVIGRSTSTDTQYF. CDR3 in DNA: TGCAGCGTTATCGGGCGGAGTACTAGCACAGATACGCAGTATTTT.

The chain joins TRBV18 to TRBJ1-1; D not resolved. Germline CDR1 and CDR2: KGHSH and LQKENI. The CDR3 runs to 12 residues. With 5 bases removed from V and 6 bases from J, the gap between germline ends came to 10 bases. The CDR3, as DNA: TGTGCCAGCTCAAGGACGATTGCTGAAGCTTTCTTT. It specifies CASSRTIAEAFF.

CDR3 region: CSGRVRGRETQYF. The CDR3 bases are TGCAGTGGGAGAGTCAGGGGGCGGGAGACCCAGTACTTC. The chain recombines TRBV20-1 with TRBJ2-5; 8 nucleotides agree with TRBD1. J lost 5 bases, V lost 7 bases, and 9 bases had no gene match. Germline CDR1 and CDR2: DFQATT and SNEGSKA (reference sequence). The CDR3 length is 13 residues.

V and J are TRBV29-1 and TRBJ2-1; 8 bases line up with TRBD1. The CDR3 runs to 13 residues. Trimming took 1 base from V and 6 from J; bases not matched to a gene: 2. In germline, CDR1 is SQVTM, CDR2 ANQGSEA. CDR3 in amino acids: CSVEGTGFNEQFF. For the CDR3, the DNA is TGCAGCGTTGAAGGGACAGGGTTCAATGAGCAGTTCTTC.

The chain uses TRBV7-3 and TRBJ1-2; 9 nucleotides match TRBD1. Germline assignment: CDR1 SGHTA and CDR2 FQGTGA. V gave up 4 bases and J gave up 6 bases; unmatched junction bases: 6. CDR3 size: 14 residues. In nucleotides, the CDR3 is TGTGCCAGCAGCTCTTCCCGGGACAGGGATGGCTACACCTTC. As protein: CASSSSRDRDGYTF.

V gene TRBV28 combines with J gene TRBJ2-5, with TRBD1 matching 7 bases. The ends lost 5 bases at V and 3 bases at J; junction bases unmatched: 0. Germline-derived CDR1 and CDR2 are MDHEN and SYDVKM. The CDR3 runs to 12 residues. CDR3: CASSQGEETQYF. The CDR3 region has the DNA TGTGCCAGCAGTCAGGGGGAAGAGACCCAGTACTTC.

The DNA of the CDR3 is TGTGCCTGGAGTGTAGGGCCCGCCGGCTACACCTTC. Translating it yields CAWSVGPAGYTF. The chain carries TRBV30 and TRBJ1-2; D not certain. The CDR3 sequence is 12 residues long. V was clipped by 0 bases and J by 8 bases, with 10 bases between them. Germline V CDR1 and CDR2: GTSNPN, SVGIG (reference sequence).

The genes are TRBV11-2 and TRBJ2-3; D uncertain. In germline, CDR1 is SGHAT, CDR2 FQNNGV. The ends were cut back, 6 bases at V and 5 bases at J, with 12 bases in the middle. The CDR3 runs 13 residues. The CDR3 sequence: CASSMTLLDTQYF. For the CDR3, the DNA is TGTGCCAGCAGTATGACTCTGCTAGATACGCAGTATTTT.

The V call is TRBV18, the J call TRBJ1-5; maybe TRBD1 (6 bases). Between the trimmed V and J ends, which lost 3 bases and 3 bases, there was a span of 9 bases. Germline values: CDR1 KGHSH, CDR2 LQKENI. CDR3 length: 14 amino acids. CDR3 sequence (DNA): TGTGCCAGCTCACCGGACAGCTCCAATCAGCCCCAGCATTTT. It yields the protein CASSPDSSNQPQHF. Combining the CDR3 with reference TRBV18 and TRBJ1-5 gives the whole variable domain NAGVMQNPRHLVRRRGQEARLRCSPMKGHSHVYWYRQLPEEGLKFMVYLQKENIIDESGMPKERFSAEFPKEGPSILRIQQVVRGDSAAYFCASSPDSSNQPQHFGDGTRLSIL.

In DNA form, the CDR3 reads TGCAGTGCCCACGTAGCGGGTAGGTCCTACAATGAGCAGTTCTTC. Translation gives CSAHVAGRSYNEQFF. V is TRBV20-1 and J is TRBJ2-1; 7 positions agree with TRBD2. The junction had 9 bases not matched to a gene; V was cut back by 6 bases and J by 1 base. The CDR3 is 15 residues long. Germline CDR1 and CDR2: DFQATT and SNEGSKA (reference sequence).

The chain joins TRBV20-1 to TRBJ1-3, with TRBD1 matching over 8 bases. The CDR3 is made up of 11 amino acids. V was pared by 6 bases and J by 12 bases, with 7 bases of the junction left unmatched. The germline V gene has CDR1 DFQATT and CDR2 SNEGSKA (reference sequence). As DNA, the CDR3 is TGCAGTGCAAGGACAGGGAGCCTCATATATTTT. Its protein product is CSARTGSLIYF.

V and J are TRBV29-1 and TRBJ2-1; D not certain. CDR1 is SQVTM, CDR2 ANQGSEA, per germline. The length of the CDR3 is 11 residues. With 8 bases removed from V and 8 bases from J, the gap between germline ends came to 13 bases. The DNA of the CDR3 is TGCAGCCCCAGGTATCGCGATGAGCAGTTCTTC. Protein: CSPRYRDEQFF.

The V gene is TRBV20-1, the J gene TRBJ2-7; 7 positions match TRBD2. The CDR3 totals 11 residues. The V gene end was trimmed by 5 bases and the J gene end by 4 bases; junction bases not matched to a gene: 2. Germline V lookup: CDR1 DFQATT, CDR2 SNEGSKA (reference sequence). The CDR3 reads CSAGGGYEQYF. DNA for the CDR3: TGCAGTGCTGGGGGGGGGTACGAGCAGTACTTC.

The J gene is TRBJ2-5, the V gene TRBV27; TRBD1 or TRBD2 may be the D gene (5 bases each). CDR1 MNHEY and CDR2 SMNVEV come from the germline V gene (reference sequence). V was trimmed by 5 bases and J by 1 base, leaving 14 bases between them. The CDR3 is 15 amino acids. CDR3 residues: CASSLRDGRQETQYF. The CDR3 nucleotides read TGTGCCAGCAGTCTCCGGGACGGACGCCAAGAGACCCAGTACTTC.

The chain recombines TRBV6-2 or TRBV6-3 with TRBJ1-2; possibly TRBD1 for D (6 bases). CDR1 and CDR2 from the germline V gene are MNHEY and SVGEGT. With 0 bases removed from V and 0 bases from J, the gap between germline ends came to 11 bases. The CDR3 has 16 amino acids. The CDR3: CASSYSTAGANYGYTF. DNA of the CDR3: TGTGCCAGCAGTTACTCGACAGCAGGGGCTAACTATGGCTACACCTTC.

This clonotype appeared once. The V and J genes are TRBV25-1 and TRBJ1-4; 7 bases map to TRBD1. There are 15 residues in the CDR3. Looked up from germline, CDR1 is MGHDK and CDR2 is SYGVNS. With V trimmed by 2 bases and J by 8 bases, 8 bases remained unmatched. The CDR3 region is CASSEPQGRGEKLFF. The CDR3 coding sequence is TGTGCCAGCAGTGAACCACAGGGGAGGGGCGAAAAACTGTTTTTT.

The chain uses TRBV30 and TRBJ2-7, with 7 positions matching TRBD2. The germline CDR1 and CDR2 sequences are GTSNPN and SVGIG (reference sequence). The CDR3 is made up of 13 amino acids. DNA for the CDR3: TGTACCTCTCTCCCTCGACTAGCCAACGAGCAGTACTTC. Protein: CTSLPRLANEQYF.

For the CDR3, the DNA is TGTGCCAGCAGCTTAATGGGACTAGCGGGAGACGAGCAGTACTTC. Translating gives CASSLMGLAGDEQYF. The rearrangement joins TRBV7-3 to TRBJ2-7; 14 nucleotides agree with TRBD2. Trimming removed 1 base from V and 5 bases from J; junction bases left unmatched: 1. Per the germline V gene, CDR1 is SGHTA and CDR2 is FQGTGA. CDR3 size: 15 residues. The whole variable domain, filled in from reference TRBV7-3 and TRBJ2-7, reads GAGVSQTPSNKVTEKGKYVELRCDPISGHTALYWYRQSLGQGPEFLIYFQGTGAADDSGLPNDRFFAVRPEGSVSTLKIQRTERGDSAVYLCASSLMGLAGDEQYFGPGTRLTVT.

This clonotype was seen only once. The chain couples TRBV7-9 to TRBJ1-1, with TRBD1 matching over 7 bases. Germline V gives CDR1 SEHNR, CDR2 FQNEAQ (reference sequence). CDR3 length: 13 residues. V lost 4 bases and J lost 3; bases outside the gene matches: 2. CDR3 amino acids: CASSYDRDTEAFF. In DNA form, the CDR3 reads TGTGCCAGCAGCTATGACAGGGACACTGAAGCTTTCTTT.